The text below deals with one T cell receptor beta chain. Its antigen is still unknown. Other DNA sequences of this sample code for an identical CDR3. Per the germline V gene, CDR1 is MNHEY and CDR2 is SMNVEV (reference sequence). CDR3 length equals 13 residues. Deletions cut 4 bases from V and 0 bases from J, with 7 bases between. Produced via immunoSEQ multiplex PCR; TCRdb's table is partial and in-frame only. This sample yields around 2,000,000 clones, of which around 93% are seen a single time; 1.5% to 2% belongs to the top ten. These data originate in a study of shared clonotypes between healthy human individuals. On the study more broadly: Those who served as donors were a couple of women and a few men between the ages of 18 and 49. Three CD4 naive, three CD4 memory, two CD8 naive and one CD8 memory plate were used per donor. Study results and limitations: In contrast to clonotypes shared by all four donors, non-shared clonotypes had lower generation probabilities.

Terminally differentiated effector memory CD45RA+ cells were left out of the naive CD8 fraction, which was CD45RO-negative and positively selected for CCR7. Those who donated, Caucasian adults without exception, all lived in Nashville, Tennessee. The sequenced sample was naive CD8+ T cells from PBMCs. The chain is built from TRBV27 and TRBJ2-7, with D possibly TRBD2 on 5 matching bases. This TCR came from a man in his late teens or twenties in good health. Some clones in this sample may be carry-over from other donors' samples. The CDR3 DNA follows: TGTGCCAGCAGTTCGGGAAGCTCCTACGAGCAGTACTTC. Residues: CASSSGSSYEQYF.